Presented here are 19 T cell receptor beta chains from one specimen sequenced in a study of blood T cell repertoires in COVID-19. The method was immunoSEQ multiplex PCR; TCRdb's version includes in-frame clones alone and lacks a portion of them. The table records 250,000 or so clones, 88% of them present only once. The sample consisted of peripheral blood. The source is an older woman with acute or convalescent COVID-19.

This clone was observed once. This chain joins TRBV19 and TRBJ2-2, with a possible D match to TRBD1 (6 bases). Germline V gives CDR1 LNHDA, CDR2 SQIVND (reference sequence). This CDR3 is 14 amino acids long. With 2 bases removed from V and 4 bases from J, the gap between germline ends came to 8 bases. The CDR3 DNA is TGTGCCAGTAGTATAACAGGGAGCACCGGGGAGCTGTTTTTT. This sequence encodes CASSITGSTGELFF.

V usage is TRBV10-2 and J usage is TRBJ2-1; TRBD2 aligns across 10 bases. With 7 bases clipped from V and 5 bases from J, the junction kept 5 bases outside the gene matches. CDR1 WSHSY and CDR2 SAAADI come from the germline V gene. CDR3 length: 14 residues. CDR3 in DNA: TGCGCCAGCAAGGGACTAGCGAACAACAATGAGCAGTTCTTC. It encodes CASKGLANNNEQFF.

This clone was found once. The gene calls are TRBV27 and TRBJ1-2; 12 bases are a match to TRBD1. The CDR3 has 15 amino acids. V lost 2 bases, J lost 8 bases, and 6 bases stayed unmatched. Germline CDR1 reads MNHEY; CDR2 reads SMNVEV (reference sequence). CDR3 protein: CASSLTGQGALGYTF. DNA of the CDR3: TGTGCCAGCAGTTTAACGGGACAGGGGGCTCTCGGCTACACCTTC.

J is TRBJ1-1 and V is TRBV14; maybe TRBD1 (6 bases). The ends were cut back, 4 bases at V and 6 bases at J, with 15 bases in the middle. Germline values: CDR1 SGHDN, CDR2 FVKESK. The CDR3 runs 14 residues. CDR3 region: CASSPKDSRAEAFF. The CDR3 region has the DNA TGTGCCAGCAGCCCCAAGGACAGTCGGGCTGAAGCTTTCTTT.

This rearrangement joins TRBV7-9 to TRBJ2-1; weak D call: TRBD1 (7 bases). Between the trimmed V and J ends, which lost 2 bases and 6 bases, there was a span of 14 bases. The germline gives CDR1 SEHNR, CDR2 FQNEAQ (reference sequence). This CDR3 contains 15 residues. In DNA form, the CDR3 reads TGTGCCAGCAGCTTATTCCAGGGGGGAGGCAATGAGCAGTTCTTC. Translating it yields CASSLFQGGGNEQFF. The complete variable domain, with remaining parts taken from reference TRBV7-9 and TRBJ2-1, reads DTGVSQNPRHKITKRGQNVTFRCDPISEHNRLYWYRQTLGQGPEFLTYFQNEAQLEKSRLLSDRFSAERPKGSFSTLEIQRTEQGDSAMYLCASSLFQGGGNEQFFGPGTRLTVL.

The CDR3 is CASRQGHNEQFF. Here the CDR3 DNA reads TGTGCCAGCAGACAGGGTCACAATGAGCAGTTCTTC. This rearrangement joins TRBV19 to TRBJ2-1; 7 bases line up with TRBD1. The CDR3 runs to 12 residues. The trim removed 9 bases at V and 5 bases at J, leaving 4 bases unmatched. Germline V gene lookup returns CDR1 LNHDA and CDR2 SQIVND (reference sequence).

This chain links TRBV6-1 with TRBJ1-2, with a tentative D call TRBD1 (6 bases). CDR3 length equals 15 residues. Germline CDR1 is MNHNS and CDR2 is SASEGT. With 3 bases removed from V and 2 bases from J, the gap between germline ends came to 13 bases. The CDR3 region has the DNA TGTGCCAGCAGTGACCGACACACAGGGAACTATGGCTACACCTTC. Translating gives CASSDRHTGNYGYTF.

This clone has just one count. This chain links TRBV11-2 with TRBJ1-5; TRBD1 aligns across 7 bases. There are 16 residues in the CDR3. Per germline, CDR1 SGHAT and CDR2 FQNNGV. The J segment lost 2 bases and the V segment lost 2 bases, leaving 6 bases of the junction unmatched. The CDR3 sequence is CASSLTTGVGNQPQHF. Here the CDR3 DNA reads TGTGCCAGCAGCTTAACAACAGGGGTGGGCAATCAGCCCCAGCATTTT.

The chain links TRBV13 to TRBJ1-4, with TRBD1 as a possible D gene (5 bases). V lost 5 bases and J lost 4, with 14 bases in between. Looked up from germline, CDR1 is PRHDT and CDR2 is FYEKMQ (reference sequence). The CDR3 sequence is 15 residues long. CDR3 bases: TGTGCCAGCAGCCCCGGACGGACACATAATGAAAAACTGTTTTTT. Translating it yields CASSPGRTHNEKLFF.

To note about this clone: The same CDR3 can be traced to other DNA sequences in this sample. The V call is TRBV18, the J call TRBJ1-1; 7 nucleotides line up with TRBD1. In germline, CDR1 is KGHSH, CDR2 LQKENI. The CDR3 contains 14 residues. Unmatched junction bases numbered 5, after V lost 6 bases and J lost 1 base. CDR3 coding DNA: TGTGCCAGCTCTCCGGGACAGCAGAACACTGAAGCTTTCTTT. Amino acid sequence: CASSPGQQNTEAFF. The entire variable domain, with the rest obtained from reference TRBV18 and TRBJ1-1, is as follows: NAGVMQNPRHLVRRRGQEARLRCSPMKGHSHVYWYRQLPEEGLKFMVYLQKENIIDESGMPKERFSAEFPKEGPSILRIQQVVRGDSAAYFCASSPGQQNTEAFFGQGTRLTVV.

The genes are TRBV30 and TRBJ1-2; 7 bases agree with TRBD1. J gave up 4 bases and V 4 bases, and 6 bases lay outside the gene matches. CDR1 and CDR2 (germline): GTSNPN, SVGIG (reference sequence). The CDR3 contains 13 residues. CDR3 sequence: CAWNRQGSYGYTF. In DNA, the CDR3 is TGTGCCTGGAATAGACAGGGAAGCTATGGCTACACCTTC.

This chain links TRBV19 with TRBJ1-2, with a possible D match to TRBD1 (6 bases). The CDR3 length is 14 residues. The V end was cut by 4 bases, the J end by 2 bases, with 11 bases between. Germline V gives CDR1 LNHDA, CDR2 SQIVND (reference sequence). The CDR3 sequence: CASSTQGLNYGYTF. In nucleotides, the CDR3 is TGTGCCAGTAGTACACAGGGCCTGAACTATGGCTACACCTTC.

This clone was counted a few times. This sequence joins TRBV7-6 and TRBJ1-1; 8 positions match TRBD1. Looked up from germline, CDR1 is SGHVS and CDR2 is FNYEAQ. Trimming removed 6 bases from V and 4 bases from J; junction bases left unmatched: 13. The CDR3 loop spans 16 amino acids. The CDR3 coding sequence is TGTGCCAGCAGTTTAAATACAGGGGGAAAGGGCACTGAAGCTTTCTTT. Translated: CASSLNTGGKGTEAFF.

This sequence joins TRBV7-3 and TRBJ2-1; no clear D gene. V lost 3 bases, J lost 0 bases, and 6 bases lay in between. This CDR3 has 14 residues. The germline V gene has CDR1 SGHTA and CDR2 FQGTGA. In DNA form, the CDR3 reads TGTGCCAGCAGCTTGTCCAGCTCCTACAATGAGCAGTTCTTC. It encodes CASSLSSSYNEQFF.

This clone showed up many times. The CDR3 nucleotides read TGCGCCAGCAGCTTGGGGACAAGAAGCTCTGGAAACACCATATATTTT. Protein: CASSLGTRSSGNTIYF. V usage is TRBV5-1 and J usage is TRBJ1-3; TRBD1 is a possible D gene (5 bases). Trimming removed 0 bases from V and 0 bases from J, with 10 bases in between. This CDR3 has 16 amino acids. Germline V lookup: CDR1 SGHRS, CDR2 YFSETQ.

Only one count was recorded for this clone. This sequence joins TRBV3-1 (or the pseudogene TRBV3-2) and TRBJ1-4; D perhaps matches TRBD1 (5 bases). The CDR3 extends over 16 amino acids. Germline values: CDR1 LGHDT, CDR2 YNNKEL (reference sequence). Trimming stripped 3 bases from V and 5 bases from J, with 16 bases between. The chain's CDR3 is CASSHRVGAVNEKLFF. The CDR3 bases are TGTGCCAGCAGCCATAGAGTAGGGGCGGTAAATGAAAAACTGTTTTTT.

The chain combines TRBV18 with TRBJ1-3; perhaps TRBD1 as D (6 bases). The CDR3 runs to 15 residues. CDR1 and CDR2 from the germline V gene are KGHSH and LQKENI. V lost 3 bases and J lost 4, with 13 bases in between. Written as DNA, the CDR3 is TGTGCCAGCTCACCCGGGGACACTCGCGGAAACACCATATATTTT. It encodes CASSPGDTRGNTIYF.

This clone showed up just a few times. The CDR3 DNA follows: TGTGCCAGCAGCAAGGACAGGGTCCGGGAGCTGTTTTTT. It encodes CASSKDRVRELFF. The chain links TRBV11-2 to TRBJ2-2, with 8 positions matching TRBD1. V gave up 5 bases and J gave up 9 bases; unmatched junction bases: 5. The CDR3 sequence is 13 residues long. Germline loops: CDR1 SGHAT, CDR2 FQNNGV.

The CDR3 region has the DNA TGTGCCAGCAGGAGCGACAGGGTGGGAGGCTACACCTTC. Amino acids: CASRSDRVGGYTF. The V and J genes are TRBV6-5 and TRBJ1-2; 7 nucleotides line up with TRBD1. The germline V gene encodes CDR1 MNHEY and CDR2 SVGAGI. The length of the CDR3 is 13 residues. The V segment lost 6 bases and the J segment 8 bases; nucleotides outside the gene matches: 9.